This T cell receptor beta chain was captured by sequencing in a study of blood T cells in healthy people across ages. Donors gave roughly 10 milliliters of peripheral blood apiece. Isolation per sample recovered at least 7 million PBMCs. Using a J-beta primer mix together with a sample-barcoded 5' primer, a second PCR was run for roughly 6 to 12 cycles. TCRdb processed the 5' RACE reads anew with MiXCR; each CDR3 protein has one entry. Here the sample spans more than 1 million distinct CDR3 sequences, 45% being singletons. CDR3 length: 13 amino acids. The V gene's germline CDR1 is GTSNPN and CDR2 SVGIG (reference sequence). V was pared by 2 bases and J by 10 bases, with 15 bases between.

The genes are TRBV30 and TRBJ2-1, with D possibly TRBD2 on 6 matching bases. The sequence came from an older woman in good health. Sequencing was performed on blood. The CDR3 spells CAWSLGTDKEQFF. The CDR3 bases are TGTGCCTGGAGTCTGGGGACTGATAAAGAGCAGTTCTTC.